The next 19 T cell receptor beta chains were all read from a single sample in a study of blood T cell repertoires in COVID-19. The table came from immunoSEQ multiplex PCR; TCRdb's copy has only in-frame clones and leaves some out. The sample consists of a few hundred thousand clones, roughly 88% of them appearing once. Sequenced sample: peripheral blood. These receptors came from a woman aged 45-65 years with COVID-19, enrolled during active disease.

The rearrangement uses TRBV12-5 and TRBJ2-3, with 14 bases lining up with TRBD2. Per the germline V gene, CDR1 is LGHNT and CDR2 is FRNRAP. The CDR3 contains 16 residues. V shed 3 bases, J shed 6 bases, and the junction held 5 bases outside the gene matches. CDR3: CASGLGTSGGLDTQYF. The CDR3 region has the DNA TGTGCTAGTGGTTTAGGGACTAGCGGGGGCTTGGATACGCAGTATTTT.

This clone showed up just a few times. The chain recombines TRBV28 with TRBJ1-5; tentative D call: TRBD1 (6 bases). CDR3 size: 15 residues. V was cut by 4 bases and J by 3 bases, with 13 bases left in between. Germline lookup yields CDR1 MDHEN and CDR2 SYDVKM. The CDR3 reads CASSSNDRTNQPQHF. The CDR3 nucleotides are TGTGCCAGCAGTTCCAACGACAGGACCAATCAGCCCCAGCATTTT.

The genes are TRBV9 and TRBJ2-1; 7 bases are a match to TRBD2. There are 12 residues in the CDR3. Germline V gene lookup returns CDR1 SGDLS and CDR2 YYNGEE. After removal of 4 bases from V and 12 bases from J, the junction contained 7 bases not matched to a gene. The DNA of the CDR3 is TGTGCCAGCAGCTCAACCCCGGGGGGGCAGTTCTTC. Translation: CASSSTPGGQFF.

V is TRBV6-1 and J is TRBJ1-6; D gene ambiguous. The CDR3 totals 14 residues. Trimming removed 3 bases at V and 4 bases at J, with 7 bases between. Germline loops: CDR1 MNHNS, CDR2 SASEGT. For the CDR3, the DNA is TGTGCCAGCAGTGATGTTCAGTATAATTCACCCCTCCACTTT. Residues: CASSDVQYNSPLHF.

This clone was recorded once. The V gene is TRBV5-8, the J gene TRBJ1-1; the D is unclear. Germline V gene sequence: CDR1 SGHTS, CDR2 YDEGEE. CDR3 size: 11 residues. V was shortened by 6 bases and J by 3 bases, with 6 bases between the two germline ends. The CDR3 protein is CASNEYTEAFF. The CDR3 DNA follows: TGTGCCAGCAACGAGTACACTGAAGCTTTCTTT.

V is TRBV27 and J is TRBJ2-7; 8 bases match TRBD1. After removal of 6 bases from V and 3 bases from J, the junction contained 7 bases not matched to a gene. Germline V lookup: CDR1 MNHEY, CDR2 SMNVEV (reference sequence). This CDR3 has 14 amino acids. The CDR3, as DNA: TGTGCCAGCAGCCGACAGGGGTCGGGCTACGAGCAGTACTTC. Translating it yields CASSRQGSGYEQYF.

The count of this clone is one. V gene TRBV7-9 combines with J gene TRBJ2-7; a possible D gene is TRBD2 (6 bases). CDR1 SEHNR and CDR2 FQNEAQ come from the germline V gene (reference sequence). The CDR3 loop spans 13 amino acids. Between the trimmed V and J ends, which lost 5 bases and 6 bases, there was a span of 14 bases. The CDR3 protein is CASSQTRSGEQYF. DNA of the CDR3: TGTGCCAGCAGCCAGACTAGGTCGGGCGAGCAGTACTTC.

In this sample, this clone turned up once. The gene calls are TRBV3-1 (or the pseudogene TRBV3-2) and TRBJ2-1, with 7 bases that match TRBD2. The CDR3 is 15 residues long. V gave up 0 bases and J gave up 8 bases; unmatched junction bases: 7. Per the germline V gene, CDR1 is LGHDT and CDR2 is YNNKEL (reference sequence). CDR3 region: CASSQERGEKDEQFF. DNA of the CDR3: TGTGCCAGCAGCCAAGAACGGGGGGAAAAAGATGAGCAGTTCTTC.

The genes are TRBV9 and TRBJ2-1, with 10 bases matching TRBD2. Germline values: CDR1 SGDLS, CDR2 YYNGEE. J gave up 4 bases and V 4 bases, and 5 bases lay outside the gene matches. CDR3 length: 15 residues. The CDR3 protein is CASSPWTSGYNEQFF. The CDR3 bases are TGTGCCAGCAGCCCCTGGACTAGCGGTTACAATGAGCAGTTCTTC.

In DNA, the CDR3 is TGTGCCAGCAAAGCGGGACAGGGGGTGTATGAGCAGTTCTTC. This translates into CASKAGQGVYEQFF. The chain has TRBV27 and TRBJ2-1; TRBD1 matches at 11 bases. V gave up 7 bases and J gave up 8 bases; unmatched junction bases: 7. The germline gives CDR1 MNHEY, CDR2 SMNVEV (reference sequence). The CDR3 spans 14 residues.

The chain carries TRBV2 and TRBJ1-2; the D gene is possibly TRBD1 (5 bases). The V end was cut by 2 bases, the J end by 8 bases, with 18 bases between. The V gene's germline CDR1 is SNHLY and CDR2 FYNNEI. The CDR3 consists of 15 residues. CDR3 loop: CASSEFQGGSYGYTF. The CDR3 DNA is TGTGCCAGCAGTGAATTTCAGGGAGGGTCATACGGCTACACCTTC.

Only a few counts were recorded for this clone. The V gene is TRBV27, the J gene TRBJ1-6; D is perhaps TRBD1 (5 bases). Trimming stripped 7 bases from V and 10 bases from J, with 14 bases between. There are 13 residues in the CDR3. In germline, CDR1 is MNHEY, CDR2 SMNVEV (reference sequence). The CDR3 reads CASTLGGGSPLHF. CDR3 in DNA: TGTGCCAGCACCCTTGGGGGAGGGTCACCCCTCCACTTT.

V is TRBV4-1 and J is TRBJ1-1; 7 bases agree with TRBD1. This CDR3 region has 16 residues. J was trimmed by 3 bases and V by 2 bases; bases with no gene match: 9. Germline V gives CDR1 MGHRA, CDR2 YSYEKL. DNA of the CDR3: TGCGCCAGCAGCCAACCCGTCAGGGACAGTCACACTGAAGCTTTCTTT. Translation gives CASSQPVRDSHTEAFF.

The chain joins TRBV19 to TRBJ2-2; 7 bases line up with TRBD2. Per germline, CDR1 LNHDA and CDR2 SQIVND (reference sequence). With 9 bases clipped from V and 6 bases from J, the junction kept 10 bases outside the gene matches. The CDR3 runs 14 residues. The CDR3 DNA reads TGTGCCAGCTCCTGGGGGGGGTTAGCCGGGGAGCTGTTTTTT. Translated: CASSWGGLAGELFF. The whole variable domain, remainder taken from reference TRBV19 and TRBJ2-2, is DGGITQSPKYLFRKEGQNVTLSCEQNLNHDAMYWYRQDPGQGLRLIYYSQIVNDFQKGDIAEGYSVSREKKESFPLTVTSAQKNPTAFYLCASSWGGLAGELFFGEGSRLTVL.

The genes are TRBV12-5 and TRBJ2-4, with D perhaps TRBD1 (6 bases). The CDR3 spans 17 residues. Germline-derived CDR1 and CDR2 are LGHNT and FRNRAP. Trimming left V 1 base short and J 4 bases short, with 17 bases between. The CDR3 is CASGLDSTGGYKNIQYF. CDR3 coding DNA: TGTGCTAGTGGTTTGGACTCGACAGGCGGGTATAAAAACATTCAGTACTTC.

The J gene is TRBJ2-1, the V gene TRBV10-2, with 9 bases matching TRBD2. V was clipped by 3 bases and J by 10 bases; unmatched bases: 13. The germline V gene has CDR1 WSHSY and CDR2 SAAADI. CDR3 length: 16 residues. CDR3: CASSDAGLAAGGEQFF. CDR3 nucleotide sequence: TGCGCCAGCAGTGATGCCGGGCTAGCGGCGGGAGGGGAGCAGTTCTTC.

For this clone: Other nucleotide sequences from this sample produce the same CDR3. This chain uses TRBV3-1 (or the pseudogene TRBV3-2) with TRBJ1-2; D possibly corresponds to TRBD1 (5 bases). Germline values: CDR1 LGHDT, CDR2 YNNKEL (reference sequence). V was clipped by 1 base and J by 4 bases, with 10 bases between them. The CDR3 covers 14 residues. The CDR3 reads CASSQGRGGYGYTF. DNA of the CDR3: TGTGCCAGCAGCCAAGGAAGGGGAGGCTATGGCTACACCTTC.

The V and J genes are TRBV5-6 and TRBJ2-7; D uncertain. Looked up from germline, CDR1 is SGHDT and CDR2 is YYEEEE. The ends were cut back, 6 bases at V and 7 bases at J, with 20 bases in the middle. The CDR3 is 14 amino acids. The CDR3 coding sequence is TGTGCCAGCATAGTAGGAACAGTTGATGGGGAGCAGTACTTC. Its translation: CASIVGTVDGEQYF.

This chain's CDR3 is CAWSPGTGNSPLHF. Here the CDR3 DNA reads TGTGCCTGGAGCCCCGGGACAGGAAATTCACCCCTCCACTTT. The chain is built from TRBV30 and TRBJ1-6; TRBD1 matches 8 bases. V was clipped by 3 bases and J by 7 bases; unmatched bases: 5. Germline values: CDR1 GTSNPN, CDR2 SVGIG (reference sequence). The CDR3 loop spans 14 amino acids.